Listed here is a single T cell receptor beta chain. This clonotype was counted ten times or more. This receptor's antigen is unknown. No per-base quality is available; no much larger clone lies one base away. This specimen belongs to a study of read filtering for tumor transcriptome and immune sequencing (dated by TCRdb to 2020 to 2022). In terms of the full investigation: The cohort consisted of approximately 17 male and some 13 female patients, with a mean age of 65.9 years and an age range of roughly 45 to 85. Using the same bone marrow samples, the study compared TCR repertoires obtained by targeted immune repertoire sequencing with those obtained by bulk whole-transcriptome sequencing. Whole-transcriptome libraries were prepared with the TruSeq RNA Access Library Prep Kit after DNase treatment. One of the main goals was to work out a read-filtering strategy for immune repertoire data, in particular whether clonotypes backed by only a single read should be removed. By revised international staging, eight or nine patients were R-ISS I, roughly 17 were R-ISS II and about 7 were R-ISS III. TCR-region mapped reads per sample ranged from about 3.5 to 11 million with IR-seq versus only about 85 to 1273 with RNA-seq. Broader findings and caveats from the paper: In IR-seq, 80% to 85% of clonotypes but approximately 3.8% of total reads were represented by single-read clonotypes, whereas in RNA-seq, about 76% of clonotypes and 40% to 55% of reads were represented by single-read clonotypes. IR-seq captured clonotypes at much higher depth and more reliably than RNA-seq, and smaller IR-seq throughput sufficed to identify most shared clonotypes. The sorted CD138-negative fraction was a mixed bone marrow immune population, not purified T cells. The correlation between IR-seq and RNA-seq shared clonotype proportions was increased by removal of single-read clonotypes.

TCR libraries were built from 400 ng RNA with the Immunoverse kit, using molecular barcoded adaptors covering alpha/delta and beta/gamma chains. TCR library preparation was performed with the same RNA that was used for transcriptome sequencing. TCR libraries were sequenced on an Illumina HiSeq 4000 with 2 x 150 cycles. Under the source paper's analysis protocol: Using MiXCR, which included quality filtering and error correction, TCR reads were aligned to human V, D, J and C references and then assembled into CDR3 clonotypes. Clonotype counts and gene usage diversity were analyzed with the tcR package in R. Raw mapping reads were checked after the RNA-seq reads had been mapped by STAR aligner version 2.5.3a onto the human GRCh37 genome. IR-seq fastq files were randomly downsampled with Seqtk 1.3 to test the effect of sequencing depth on detected clonotypes. TCRdb reworked the public reads: Q25 trimming with fastp, MiXCR clone assembly, productive beta chains retained. Identical CDR3 proteins give one entry, which carries the most common genes and DNA. In this record, the V and J calls reflect TCRdb's handling and not the investigators' own analysis. The sample contains tens of thousands of distinct CDR3 sequences, around 12% of them found a single time. Approximately 15% of the sample rests with the top ten.

Between the V and J ends, shortened by 0 bases and 4 bases respectively, the junction contains 14 bases. Sequences MNHEY (CDR1) and SVGAGI (CDR2) are obtained from the germline V gene. The cysteine opens and the phenylalanine closes a CDR3 of 16 amino acids. The entry retains the CDR3 DNA only, 48 bases that are in frame from base 1. Each patient had bone marrow sampled at the time of active disease. Bone marrow mononuclear cells were isolated by Ficoll-Hypaque density gradient centrifugation. Myeloma plasma cells were removed and CD138-negative cells were collected by negative selection after labeling with CD138 magnetic microbeads on a MACS separator. Flow cytometry on an Attune NxT with CD138 antibodies was used to check the purity of the isolated cells. TRIzol reagent was used to extract total RNA, which was then quantified with a NanoDrop spectrophotometer. Paired RNA-seq and IR-seq were performed on each patient's CD138-negative bone marrow sample.

Sequenced material: a population of CD138-negative cells sorted from bone marrow. Explained via the paper, the cell subset or site label denotes: bone marrow mononuclear cells depleted of CD138+ plasma/myeloma cells by negative magnetic selection. This TCR derives from a donor at least 40 years old with multiple myeloma. Recombination linked TRBV6-5 to TRBJ2-3; TRBD1 is perhaps the D gene, given 5 matching bases. CDR3 protein: CASSYSGPGLADTQYF. At the DNA level, the sequence is TGTGCCAGCAGTTACTCAGGGCCAGGGCTTGCAGATACGCAGTATTTT.